This T cell receptor beta chain was sequenced for a study of regulatory T cells in long-lasting Graves disease. Study at large: Over 5 years of antithyroid drugs plus positive TSH receptor antibodies defined persistent Graves' disease.

The time point was: persistent/refractory GD, antithyroid drugs over 5 years with positive TRAb. PBMC RNA was the source of the TCR library. Peripheral blood, about 10 milliliters per patient, was collected in EDTA tubes. On this clonotype: The antigen remains unidentified.

TCR beta libraries were built with iRepertoire HTBI primers and Arm-PCR of CDR3 regions. TCRdb independently ran MiXCR on the multiplex PCR reads; one entry per CDR3 protein. In the table there are 420,000 or so distinct CDR3 sequences, around 20% of which are singletons. Study outcomes and limitations: TRBV28, TRBJ1-2 and TRBJ2-5 were favored in persistent disease. For persistent Graves' patients, TCR diversity was lower than for newly diagnosed ones.

Trimming took 2 bases from V and 3 from J, leaving 7 bases between them. The CDR3 loop spans 13 amino acids. The germline gives CDR1 LNHDA, CDR2 SQIVND (reference sequence). The chain links TRBV19 to TRBJ1-1; D not resolved. The clonotype was recovered from a female donor with Graves disease. Sequencing was performed on peripheral blood mononuclear cells (PBMCs), taken when the disease was refractory, from a patient treated with antithyroid drugs. The CDR3 sequence is CASSIWLDTEAFF. In nucleotides, the CDR3 is TGTGCCAGTAGTATATGGTTGGACACTGAAGCTTTCTTT.